Detailed here is one T cell receptor beta chain. Its matching antigen is unknown. This sample is drawn from a study of shared clonotypes between healthy human individuals. Overall study findings and caveats: Memory subsets had estimated richness that was generally smaller than that of naive subsets. The study sampled only blood, and tissue repertoires likely differ.

CDR3 length: 12 amino acids. V was trimmed by 2 bases and J by 4 bases, leaving 6 bases between them. Germline CDR1 is MNHNY and CDR2 is SVGAGI (reference sequence). Clones were sequenced by immunoSEQ multiplex PCR, and TCRdb holds only the in-frame ones, with some missing. The sample lists around 1.9 million clones; about 93% were seen once. Naive CD8 cells lacked CD45RO, underwent positive selection for CCR7 and left out terminally differentiated effector memory CD45RA+ cells. This chain joins TRBV6-6 and TRBJ2-7, with a tentative D call TRBD1 (6 bases). This clonotype originated in a man between 18 and 35 years old in good health. Some clones in this sample may be carry-over from other donors' samples. Sequencing used naive CD8+ T cells from PBMCs. DNA of the CDR3: TGTGCCAGCAGTTACGGACAGTACGAGCAGTACTTC. It translates to CASSYGQYEQYF.